This record covers a single TCR beta chain. The antigen remains unidentified. Measured with immunoSEQ multiplex PCR; TCRdb has only the in-frame clones, and not every one. The sample lists some 350,000 clones; around 66% were seen once. The data were taken from a study of cytotoxic CD8 clonotypes in ibrutinib-treated CLL. Whole-study context: Among the patients, 10 to 11 presented as relapsed/refractory and 15 as treatment-naive; about 17 showed unmutated IGHV.

Study results and limitations: Baseline levels were approached again at progression, after clonality had risen at ibrutinib response. Circulating CD8+ T-cell counts were tracked by baseline clonality, which exceeded that of age-matched healthy donors.

The CDR3 consists of 15 residues. Trimming removed 4 bases from V and 4 bases from J; junction bases left unmatched: 8. CDR1 and CDR2 (germline): LGHNA, YNFKEQ. The rearrangement links TRBV4-2 to TRBJ1-1; TRBD1 matches at 8 bases. Sequenced here: PBMCs, sampled after 36 months of ibrutinib treatment. This clonotype originated in a human donor with chronic lymphocytic leukemia. CDR3 amino acids: CASSLLGQGSTEAFF. The CDR3 nucleotides are TGTGCCAGCAGCCTCCTAGGACAGGGAAGCACTGAAGCTTTCTTT.